The sequence of this T cell receptor (beta chain) was determined in a study of T cell changes during pregnancy in multiple sclerosis. The data were produced by immunoSEQ multiplex PCR, yet TCRdb's version contains in-frame clones alone and is incomplete. The table lists tens of thousands of clones, roughly 93% of them singletons. The sequence was collected from a female donor with multiple sclerosis, enrolled in a pregnancy study. This material consisted of peripheral blood, taken in the second trimester of pregnancy.

CDR3 coding DNA: TGTGCCAGCAGTGAACAGGCCACTGAAGCTTTCTTT. Its translation: CASSEQATEAFF. This chain links TRBV6-1 with TRBJ1-1, with no clear D. This CDR3 contains 12 residues. Germline CDR1 and CDR2: MNHNS and SASEGT. Trimming removed 2 bases from V and 4 bases from J, with 5 bases in between.